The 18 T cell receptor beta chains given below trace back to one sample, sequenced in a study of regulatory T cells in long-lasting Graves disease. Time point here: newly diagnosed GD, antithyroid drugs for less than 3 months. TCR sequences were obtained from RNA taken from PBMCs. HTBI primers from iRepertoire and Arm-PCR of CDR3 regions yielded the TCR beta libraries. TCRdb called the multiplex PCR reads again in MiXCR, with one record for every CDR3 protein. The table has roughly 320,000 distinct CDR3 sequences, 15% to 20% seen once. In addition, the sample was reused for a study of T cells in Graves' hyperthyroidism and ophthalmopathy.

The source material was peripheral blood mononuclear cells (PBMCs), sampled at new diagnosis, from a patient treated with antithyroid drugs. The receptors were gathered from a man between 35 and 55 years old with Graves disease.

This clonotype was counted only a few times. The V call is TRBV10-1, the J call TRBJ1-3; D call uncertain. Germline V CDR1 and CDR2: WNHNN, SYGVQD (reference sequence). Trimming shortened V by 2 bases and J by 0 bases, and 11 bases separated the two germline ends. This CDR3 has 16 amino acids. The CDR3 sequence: CASSEAQLNSGNTIYF. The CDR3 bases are TGCGCCAGCAGTGAGGCCCAACTAAACTCTGGAAACACCATATATTTT.

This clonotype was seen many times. The CDR3 protein is CSARTALRGGETQYF. The DNA of the CDR3 is TGCAGTGCTAGAACCGCCCTTCGGGGAGGAGAGACCCAGTACTTC. This chain uses TRBV20-1 with TRBJ2-5; maybe TRBD2 (6 bases). In germline, CDR1 is DFQATT, CDR2 SNEGSKA (reference sequence). Trimming took off 2 bases at V and 4 bases at J, with 17 bases between the two ends. The CDR3 spans 15 residues.

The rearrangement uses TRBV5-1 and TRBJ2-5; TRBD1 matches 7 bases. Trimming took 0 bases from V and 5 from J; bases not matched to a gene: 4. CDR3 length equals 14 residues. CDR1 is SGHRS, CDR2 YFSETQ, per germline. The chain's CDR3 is CASSLVQGWETQYF. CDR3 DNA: TGCGCCAGCAGCTTGGTACAGGGGTGGGAGACCCAGTACTTC.

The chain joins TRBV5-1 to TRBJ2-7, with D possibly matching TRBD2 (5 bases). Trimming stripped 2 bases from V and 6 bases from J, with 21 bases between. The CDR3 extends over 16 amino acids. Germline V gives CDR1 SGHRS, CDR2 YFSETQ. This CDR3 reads CASSLGWGSGLSEQYF. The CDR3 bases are TGCGCCAGCAGCTTAGGTTGGGGATCCGGACTCTCCGAGCAGTACTTC.

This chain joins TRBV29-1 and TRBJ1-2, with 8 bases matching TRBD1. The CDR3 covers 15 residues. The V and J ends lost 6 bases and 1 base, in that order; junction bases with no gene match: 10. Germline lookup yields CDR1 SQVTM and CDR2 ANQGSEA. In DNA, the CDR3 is TGCAGCGTAAACCCAGGGGGCGCAGATAACTATGGCTACACCTTC. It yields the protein CSVNPGGADNYGYTF.

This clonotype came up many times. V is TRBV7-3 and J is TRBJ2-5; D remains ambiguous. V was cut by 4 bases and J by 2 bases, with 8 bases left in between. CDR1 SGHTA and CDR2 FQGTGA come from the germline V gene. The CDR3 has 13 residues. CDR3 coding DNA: TGTGCCAGCAGCTCGGACGCTCAAGAGACCCAGTACTTC. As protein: CASSSDAQETQYF.

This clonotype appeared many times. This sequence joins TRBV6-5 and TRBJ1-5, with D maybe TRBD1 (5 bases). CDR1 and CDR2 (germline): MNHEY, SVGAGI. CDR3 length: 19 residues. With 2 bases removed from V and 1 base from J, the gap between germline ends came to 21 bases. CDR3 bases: TGTGCCAGCAGTTACGACATGGGGGTTGCTAGACTAAGCAATCAGCCCCAGCATTTT. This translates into CASSYDMGVARLSNQPQHF.

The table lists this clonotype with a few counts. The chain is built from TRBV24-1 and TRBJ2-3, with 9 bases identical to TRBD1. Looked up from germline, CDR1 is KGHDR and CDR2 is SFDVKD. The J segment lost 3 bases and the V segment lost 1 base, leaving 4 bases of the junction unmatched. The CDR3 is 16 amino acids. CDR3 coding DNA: TGTGCCACCAGTGATTTCGGACAGGGGTGGACAGATACGCAGTATTTT. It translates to CATSDFGQGWTDTQYF.

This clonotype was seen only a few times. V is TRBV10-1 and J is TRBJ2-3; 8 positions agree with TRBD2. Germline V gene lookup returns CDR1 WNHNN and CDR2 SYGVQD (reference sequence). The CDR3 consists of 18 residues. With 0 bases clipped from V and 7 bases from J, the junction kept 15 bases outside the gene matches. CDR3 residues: CASSESGTGTRGFNTQYF. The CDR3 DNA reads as TGCGCCAGCAGTGAGTCCGGAACGGGGACTAGGGGTTTCAATACGCAGTATTTT.

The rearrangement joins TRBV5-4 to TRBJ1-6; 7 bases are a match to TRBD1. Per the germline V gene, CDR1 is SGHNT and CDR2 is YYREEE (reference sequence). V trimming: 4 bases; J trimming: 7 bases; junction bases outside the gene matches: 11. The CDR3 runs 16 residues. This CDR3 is CASSPPGGARNSPLHF. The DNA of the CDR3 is TGTGCCAGCAGCCCCCCAGGGGGGGCGCGAAATTCACCCCTCCACTTT.

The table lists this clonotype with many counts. The CDR3, as DNA: TGTGCCAGCAGTTACTTGGGCAATGAGCAGTTCTTC. Amino acid sequence: CASSYLGNEQFF. The chain combines TRBV6-2 or TRBV6-3 with TRBJ2-1; no reliable D call. V was shortened by 1 base and J by 6 bases, with 4 bases between the two germline ends. In germline, CDR1 is MNHEY, CDR2 SVGEGT. The CDR3 contains 12 residues.

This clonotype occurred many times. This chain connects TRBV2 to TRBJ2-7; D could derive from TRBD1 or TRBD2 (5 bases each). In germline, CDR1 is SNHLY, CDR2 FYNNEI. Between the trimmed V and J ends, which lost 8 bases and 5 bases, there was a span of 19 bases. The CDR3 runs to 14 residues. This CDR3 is CASRGTGYLHEQYF. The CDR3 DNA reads TGTGCCAGCCGTGGGACCGGTTACCTCCACGAGCAGTACTTC.

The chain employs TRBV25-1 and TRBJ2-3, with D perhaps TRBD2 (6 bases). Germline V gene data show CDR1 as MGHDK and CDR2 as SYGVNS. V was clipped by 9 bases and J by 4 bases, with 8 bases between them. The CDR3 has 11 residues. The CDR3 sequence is CASGGSDTQYF. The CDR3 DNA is TGTGCCAGTGGGGGGTCAGATACGCAGTATTTT.

CDR3 DNA sequence: TGTGCCAGCAACCAGGGGGGACACGGATCCCGGGGCTACACCTTC. Amino acids: CASNQGGHGSRGYTF. This chain uses TRBV25-1 with TRBJ1-2; TRBD1 matches at 7 bases. Germline lookup yields CDR1 MGHDK and CDR2 SYGVNS. The J segment lost 8 bases and the V segment lost 7 bases, leaving 16 bases of the junction unmatched. This CDR3 region has 15 residues.

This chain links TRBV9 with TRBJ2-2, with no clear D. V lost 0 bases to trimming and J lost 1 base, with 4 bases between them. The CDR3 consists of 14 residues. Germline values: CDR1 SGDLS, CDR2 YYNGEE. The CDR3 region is CASSVVWNTGELFF. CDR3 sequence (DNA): TGTGCCAGCAGCGTAGTGTGGAACACCGGGGAGCTGTTTTTT.

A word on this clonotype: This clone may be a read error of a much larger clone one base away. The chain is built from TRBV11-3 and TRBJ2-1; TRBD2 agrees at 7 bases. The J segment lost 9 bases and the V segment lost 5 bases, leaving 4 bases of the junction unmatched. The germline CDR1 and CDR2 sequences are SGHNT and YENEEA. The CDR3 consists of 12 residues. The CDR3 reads CASSREASEQFF. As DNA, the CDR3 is TGTGCCAGCAGCCGGGAGGCGAGTGAGCAGTTCTTC.

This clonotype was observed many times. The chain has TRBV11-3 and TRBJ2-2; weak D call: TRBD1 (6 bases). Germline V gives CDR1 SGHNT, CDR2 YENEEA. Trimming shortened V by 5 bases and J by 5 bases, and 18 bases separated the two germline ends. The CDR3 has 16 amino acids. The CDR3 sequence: CASSPQTPTGTGELFF. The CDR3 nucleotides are TGTGCCAGCAGCCCACAAACCCCAACAGGGACCGGGGAGCTGTTTTTT.

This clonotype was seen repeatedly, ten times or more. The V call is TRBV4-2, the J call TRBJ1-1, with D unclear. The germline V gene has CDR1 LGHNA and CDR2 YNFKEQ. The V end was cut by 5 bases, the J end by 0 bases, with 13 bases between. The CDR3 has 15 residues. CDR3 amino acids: CASSTKYTVNTEAFF. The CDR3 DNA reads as TGTGCCAGCAGCACCAAATACACGGTGAACACTGAAGCTTTCTTT.